This T cell receptor beta chain derives from a study of spatial heterogeneity in lung cancer. Each molecule of TCR cDNA was tagged with one unique molecular identifier. TCRdb called the 5' RACE reads again in MiXCR, with one record for every CDR3 protein. The sample yields tens of thousands of distinct CDR3 sequences, less than 5.5% seen once. Trimming cost V 0 bases and J 1 base, with 24 bases left between them. The CDR3 runs 20 residues. Germline V gives CDR1 MNHEY, CDR2 SVGEGT. A few counts support this clonotype. The time point: sample taken at primary tumor resection. Without sorting, whole RNA was sequenced from tumor, nontumor lung or frozen PBMC.

Sequencing used PBMCs, obtained at surgery. The TCR comes from a female donor with early-stage non-small cell lung cancer. The rearrangement uses TRBV6-2 or TRBV6-3 and TRBJ1-1; D gene unclear. CDR3 bases: TGTGCCAGCAGTTACTCTGGGGAGGAACGACCCTCTCGCAAGAACACTGAAGCTTTCTTT. Translating gives CASSYSGEERPSRKNTEAFF.